The 25 T cell receptor beta chains listed next were all sequenced from one sample in a study of blood T cell repertoires in COVID-19. This table comes from immunoSEQ multiplex PCR, and its TCRdb copy is limited to in-frame clones, with some not included. The repertoire holds some 110,000 clones, with around four fifths as singletons. What was sequenced was peripheral blood. The receptor set was obtained from a woman in her 70s with acute or convalescent COVID-19.

The chain joins TRBV29-1 to TRBJ1-3; D may be TRBD1 (6 bases). The V end was cut by 2 bases, the J end by 4 bases, with 12 bases between. CDR3 length: 14 residues. Germline V lookup: CDR1 SQVTM, CDR2 ANQGSEA. The CDR3 spells CSVESGATGNTIYF. The CDR3 DNA is TGCAGCGTTGAATCAGGGGCAACAGGAAACACCATATATTTT.

As to this clone: Within the sample, other DNA sequences also encode this same CDR3. The chain carries TRBV6-5 and TRBJ2-7, with D tentatively TRBD2 (5 bases). Trimming took off 6 bases at V and 0 bases at J, with 6 bases between the two ends. The germline CDR1 and CDR2 sequences are MNHEY and SVGAGI. The CDR3 is 12 residues long. CDR3 residues: CASRRDSYEQYF. CDR3 nucleotides: TGTGCCAGCAGACGGGACTCCTACGAGCAGTACTTC.

The chain joins TRBV5-6 to TRBJ1-4; D is unresolved. The CDR3 is 14 amino acids. Germline CDR1 and CDR2: SGHDT and YYEEEE. Deletions cut 2 bases from V and 8 bases from J, with 13 bases between. Here the CDR3 DNA reads TGTGCCAGCAGCTTCGACCCGACGGGGGAAAAACTGTTTTTT. It is translated as CASSFDPTGEKLFF.

V gene TRBV6-4 combines with J gene TRBJ2-1; 9 bases match TRBD2. CDR3 length: 15 residues. Trimming at V came to 4 bases and at J to 8 bases, leaving 9 bases not matched to a gene. Germline lookup yields CDR1 MRHNA and CDR2 SNTAGT. The CDR3 region is CASSAGTSIFDEQFF. The CDR3, as DNA: TGTGCCAGCAGTGCAGGGACTAGCATATTCGATGAGCAGTTCTTC.

The V gene is TRBV12-5, the J gene TRBJ2-5; 11 positions agree with TRBD2. V was pared by 2 bases and J by 0 bases, with 14 bases of the junction left unmatched. Looked up from germline, CDR1 is LGHNT and CDR2 is FRNRAP. The CDR3 covers 20 residues. The CDR3 sequence: CASGLTLGASGGYYQETQYF. The CDR3 DNA reads as TGTGCTAGTGGTTTGACCCTCGGGGCTAGCGGGGGGTATTACCAAGAGACCCAGTACTTC.

The J gene is TRBJ2-7, the V gene TRBV2, with D possibly matching TRBD1 (6 bases). The CDR3 consists of 13 residues. Trimming took 8 bases from V and 5 from J, leaving 16 bases between them. The germline V gene has CDR1 SNHLY and CDR2 FYNNEI. The CDR3 DNA follows: TGTGCCAGCGAAGTGGGGGCAGGGAACGAGCAGTACTTC. This gives the protein CASEVGAGNEQYF.

The rearrangement joins TRBV6-5 to TRBJ1-1, with D tentatively TRBD1 (5 bases). The CDR3 spans 13 residues. The V end was cut by 6 bases, the J end by 0 bases, with 8 bases between. The germline CDR1 and CDR2 sequences are MNHEY and SVGAGI. The CDR3 bases are TGTGCCAGCAGGCGGGGGGTGAACACTGAAGCTTTCTTT. Its protein is CASRRGVNTEAFF.

V usage is TRBV6-6 and J usage is TRBJ2-5; 7 bases are shared with TRBD2. The CDR3 covers 15 residues. Per germline, CDR1 MNHNY and CDR2 SVGAGI (reference sequence). Trimming took 0 bases from V and 5 from J; bases not matched to a gene: 6. The CDR3 bases are TGTGCCAGCAGTTACTCGAGCGGGATGGGTGAGACCCAGTACTTC. Its translation: CASSYSSGMGETQYF.

CDR3 bases: TGTGCCAGCAGCTTTGGAAGCGGGAGGGTCGGCGGGGAGCTGTTTTTT. This sequence encodes CASSFGSGRVGGELFF. The chain combines TRBV5-6 with TRBJ2-2; 10 nucleotides align to TRBD2. The germline gives CDR1 SGHDT, CDR2 YYEEEE. This CDR3 has 16 residues. J lost 7 bases, V lost 2 bases, and 8 bases had no gene match.

CDR3 amino acids: CASSTPQGRNTEAFF. The CDR3 DNA reads TGTGCCAGCAGCACCCCACAGGGGAGGAACACTGAAGCTTTCTTT. The rearrangement uses TRBV5-4 and TRBJ1-1, with 7 nucleotides matching TRBD1. V lost 4 bases, J lost 1 base, and 7 bases stayed unmatched. Germline V gene data show CDR1 as SGHNT and CDR2 as YYREEE (reference sequence). This CDR3 is 15 amino acids long.

The CDR3 loop is CASSLTRNTEAFF. The DNA of the CDR3 is TGTGCCAGCAGCTTAACCCGGAACACTGAAGCTTTCTTT. The rearrangement uses TRBV7-3 and TRBJ1-1; D unclear. Trimming left V 0 bases short and J 1 base short, with 3 bases between. The CDR3 runs 13 residues. CDR1 is SGHTA, CDR2 FQGTGA, per germline.

The chain is built from TRBV12-5 and TRBJ2-7; D perhaps matches TRBD2 (5 bases). The V gene's germline CDR1 is LGHNT and CDR2 FRNRAP. Trimming took 3 bases from V and 4 from J, leaving 7 bases between them. The length of the CDR3 is 12 residues. The CDR3 DNA follows: TGTGCTAGTGGTTTACTAGTATACGAGCAGTACTTC. Amino acids: CASGLLVYEQYF.

The chain carries TRBV11-3 and TRBJ2-5; no firm D call. The germline gives CDR1 SGHNT, CDR2 YENEEA. Trimming pared 5 bases from V and 5 bases from J, leaving 12 bases between. The CDR3 is 13 residues long. The CDR3 DNA reads as TGTGCCAGCAGCCCCTCGGAGTGGGAGACCCAGTACTTC. Translation gives CASSPSEWETQYF.

A note on this clone: One junction end disagrees with the germline gene, perhaps due to a read error. V gene TRBV12-3 or TRBV12-4 combines with J gene TRBJ1-2, with D possibly TRBD1 on 6 matching bases. CDR3 length: 11 amino acids. The CDR3 is CASSLGRGGYF. CDR3 sequence (DNA): TGTGCCAGCAGTTTGGGCAGGGGCGGGTACTTC.

This sequence joins TRBV9 and TRBJ1-6; D uncertain. The CDR3 sequence is 15 residues long. Trimming left V 0 bases short and J 7 bases short, with 11 bases between. The germline CDR1 and CDR2 sequences are SGDLS and YYNGEE. As DNA, the CDR3 is TGTGCCAGCAGCGTAGGCGGATCGCAGAATTCACCCCTCCACTTT. It codes for CASSVGGSQNSPLHF.

This clone was observed a single time. V is TRBV2 and J is TRBJ2-7, with TRBD2 matching 7 bases. Germline V gives CDR1 SNHLY, CDR2 FYNNEI. The ends lost 6 bases at V and 4 bases at J; junction bases unmatched: 15. This CDR3 has 16 residues. The CDR3 coding sequence is TGTGCCAGCAGAGAAAGACTAGCAGGGCCTCCTTACGAGCAGTACTTC. Its protein product is CASRERLAGPPYEQYF.

A few counts support this clone. The V call is TRBV7-3, the J call TRBJ2-7, with D perhaps matching TRBD1 (5 bases). Between the trimmed V and J ends, which lost 5 bases and 5 bases, there was a span of 13 bases. Germline lookup yields CDR1 SGHTA and CDR2 FQGTGA. The CDR3 is made up of 13 amino acids. The CDR3 DNA follows: TGTGCCAGCAGCCCGAAGGTAGGGGACGAGCAGTACTTC. It encodes CASSPKVGDEQYF.

This clone was recorded only once. The rearrangement links TRBV10-3 to TRBJ2-2, with 8 nucleotides matching TRBD1. The CDR3 totals 16 residues. Germline values: CDR1 ENHRY, CDR2 SYGVKD. V dropped 0 bases and J dropped 7; count of bases not matched to a gene: 7. The CDR3 sequence is CAISESKPGGIGELFF. CDR3 nucleotides: TGTGCCATCAGTGAGTCGAAGCCAGGGGGCATCGGGGAGCTGTTTTTT.

In this sample, this clone turned up a few times. The V gene is TRBV5-6, the J gene TRBJ2-7, with 8 bases fitting TRBD1. CDR1 and CDR2 from the germline V gene are SGHDT and YYEEEE. J gave up 1 base and V 4 bases, and 7 bases lay outside the gene matches. This CDR3 is built from 15 residues. In DNA, the CDR3 is TGTGCCAGCAGCCGTGGACAGGGAGGTTCCTACGAGCAGTACTTC. Protein sequence: CASSRGQGGSYEQYF.

The chain combines TRBV11-2 with TRBJ2-7, with 8 nucleotides matching TRBD1. The germline V gene encodes CDR1 SGHAT and CDR2 FQNNGV. J gave up 3 bases and V 5 bases, and 9 bases lay outside the gene matches. The CDR3 contains 15 residues. The CDR3, as DNA: TGTGCCAGCAGCCCGGCCGGGACAGGCAACTACGAGCAGTACTTC. This codes for CASSPAGTGNYEQYF.

The chain combines TRBV19 with TRBJ2-2; D perhaps matches TRBD2 (6 bases). Trimming took 10 bases from V and 6 from J, leaving 21 bases between them. Germline V CDR1 and CDR2: LNHDA, SQIVND (reference sequence). The CDR3 is 15 amino acids. CDR3 loop: CATKEGMGIAGELFF. For the CDR3, the DNA is TGTGCCACCAAGGAGGGTATGGGGATCGCCGGGGAGCTGTTTTTT.

The chain has TRBV7-3 and TRBJ2-7; 10 bases fit TRBD1. The CDR3 contains 14 residues. The ends lost 5 bases at V and 2 bases at J; junction bases unmatched: 3. Germline loops: CDR1 SGHTA, CDR2 FQGTGA. CDR3 sequence reads: CASSPGQGPYEQYF. CDR3 nucleotide sequence: TGTGCCAGCAGCCCGGGACAGGGGCCCTACGAGCAGTACTTC.

This clone was seen only once. One end of the junction fails to match germline, which may point to a read error. This sequence joins TRBV7-8 and TRBJ1-1; D remains unclear. From germline, CDR1 is SGHVS and CDR2 FQNEAQ. The CDR3 contains 14 residues. This CDR3 reads CASSYRDMKTEAFF. CDR3 nucleotide sequence: TGTGCCAGCAGCTACCGGGATATGAAGACTGAAGCTTTCTTT. Together with reference TRBV7-8 and TRBJ1-1, the CDR3 gives the full variable domain: GAGVSQSPRYKVAKRGQDVALRCDPISGHVSLFWYQQALGQGPEFLTYFQNEAQLDKSGLPSDRFFAERPEGSVSTLKIQRTQQEDSAVYLCASSYRDMKTEAFFGQGTRLTVV.

The chain uses TRBV2 and TRBJ2-3; TRBD2 aligns across 8 bases. With V trimmed by 2 bases and J by 3 bases, 13 bases remained unmatched. Germline CDR1 and CDR2: SNHLY and FYNNEI. The CDR3 is 18 residues long. As DNA, the CDR3 is TGTGCCAGCAGTGAACCCGGGGGGGAGGTGGTGTCTACAGATACGCAGTATTTT. The encoded protein is CASSEPGGEVVSTDTQYF.

The chain employs TRBV7-2 and TRBJ2-7; 8 nucleotides agree with TRBD1. Unmatched junction bases numbered 5, after V lost 2 bases and J lost 2 bases. The CDR3 length is 15 residues. Germline V gene sequence: CDR1 SGHTA, CDR2 FQGNSA. The CDR3 protein is CASSLMTGDAYEQYF. CDR3 DNA: TGTGCCAGCAGCTTAATGACAGGGGACGCCTACGAGCAGTACTTC.